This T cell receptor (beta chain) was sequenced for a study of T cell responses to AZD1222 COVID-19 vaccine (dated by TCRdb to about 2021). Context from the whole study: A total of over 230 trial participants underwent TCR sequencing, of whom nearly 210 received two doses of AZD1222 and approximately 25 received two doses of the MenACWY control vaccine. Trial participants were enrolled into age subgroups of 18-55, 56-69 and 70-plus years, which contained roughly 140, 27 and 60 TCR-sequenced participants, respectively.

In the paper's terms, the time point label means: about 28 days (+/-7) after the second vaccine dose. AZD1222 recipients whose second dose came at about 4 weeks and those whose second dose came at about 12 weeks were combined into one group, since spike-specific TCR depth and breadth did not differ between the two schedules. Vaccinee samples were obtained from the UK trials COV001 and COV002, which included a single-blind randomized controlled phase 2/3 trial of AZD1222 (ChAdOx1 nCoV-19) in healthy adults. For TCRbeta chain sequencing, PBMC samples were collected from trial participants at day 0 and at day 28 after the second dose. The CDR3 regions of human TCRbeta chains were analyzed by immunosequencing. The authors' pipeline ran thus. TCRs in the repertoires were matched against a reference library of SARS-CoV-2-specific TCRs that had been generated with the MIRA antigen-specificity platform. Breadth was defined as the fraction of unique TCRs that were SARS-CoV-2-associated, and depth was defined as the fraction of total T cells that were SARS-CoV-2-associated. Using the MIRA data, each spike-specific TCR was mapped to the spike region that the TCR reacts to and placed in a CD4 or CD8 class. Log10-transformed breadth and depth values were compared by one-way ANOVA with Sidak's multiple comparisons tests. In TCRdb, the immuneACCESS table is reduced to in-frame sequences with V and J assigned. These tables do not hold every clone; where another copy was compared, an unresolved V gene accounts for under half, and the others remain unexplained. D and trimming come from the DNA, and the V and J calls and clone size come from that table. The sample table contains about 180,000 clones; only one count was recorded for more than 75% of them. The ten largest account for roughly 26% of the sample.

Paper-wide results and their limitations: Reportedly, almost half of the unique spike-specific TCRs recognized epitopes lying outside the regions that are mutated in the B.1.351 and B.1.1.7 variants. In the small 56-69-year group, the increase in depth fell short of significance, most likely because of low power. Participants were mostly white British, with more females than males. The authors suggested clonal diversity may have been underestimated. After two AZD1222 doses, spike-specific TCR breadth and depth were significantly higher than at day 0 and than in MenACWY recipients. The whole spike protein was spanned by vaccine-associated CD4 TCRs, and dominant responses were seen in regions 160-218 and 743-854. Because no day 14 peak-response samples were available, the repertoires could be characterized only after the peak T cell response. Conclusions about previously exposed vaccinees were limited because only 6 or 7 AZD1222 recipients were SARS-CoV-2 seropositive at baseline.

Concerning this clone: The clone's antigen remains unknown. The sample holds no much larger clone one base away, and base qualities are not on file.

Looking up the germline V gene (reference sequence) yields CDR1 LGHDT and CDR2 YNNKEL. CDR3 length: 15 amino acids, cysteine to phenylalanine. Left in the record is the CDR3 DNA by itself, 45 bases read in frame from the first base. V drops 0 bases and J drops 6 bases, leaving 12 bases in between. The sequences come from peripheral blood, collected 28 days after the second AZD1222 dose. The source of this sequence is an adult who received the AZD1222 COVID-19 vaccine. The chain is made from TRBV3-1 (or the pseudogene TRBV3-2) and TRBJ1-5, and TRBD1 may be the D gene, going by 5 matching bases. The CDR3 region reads CASSQDARAAQPQHF. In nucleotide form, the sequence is TGTGCCAGCAGCCAAGATGCCAGGGCGGCTCAGCCCCAGCATTTT.